The 14 T cell receptor beta chains presented below share a single source sample, sequenced in a study of shared clonotypes between healthy human individuals. Only in-frame clones appear in the TCRdb table, and some are missing; sequencing was by immunoSEQ multiplex PCR. The sample includes 2,500,000 or so clones, about nine tenths of them seen just once. Sequencing was performed on naive CD4+ T cells from PBMCs. The subset was: CD45RA+ positively selected. Every receptor here comes from a man younger than 35 in good health. Some clones in this sample may be carry-over from other donors' samples.

The chain is built from TRBV28 and TRBJ2-3, with TRBD2 identical over 7 bases. Germline CDR1 and CDR2: MDHEN and SYDVKM. The V and J ends lost 8 bases and 4 bases, in that order; junction bases with no gene match: 9. The CDR3 has 14 amino acids. CDR3 amino acids: CASCAAGWADTQYF. The DNA for the CDR3 is TGTGCCAGCTGTGCAGCGGGATGGGCAGATACGCAGTATTTT.

The V and J genes are TRBV28 and TRBJ1-2; 7 nucleotides line up with TRBD1. V shed 6 bases and J 0 bases; nucleotides not matched to a gene: 7. This CDR3 region has 15 residues. Germline CDR1 and CDR2: MDHEN and SYDVKM. Here the CDR3 DNA reads TGTGCCAGCAGCGGGTTGGGGACAGCTAACTATGGCTACACCTTC. Residues: CASSGLGTANYGYTF.

Notes on this clone: This sample includes further DNA sequences coding for the same CDR3. The V call is TRBV5-4, the J call TRBJ2-1, with D possibly matching TRBD2 (6 bases). Germline V CDR1 and CDR2: SGHNT, YYREEE (reference sequence). V gave up 3 bases and J gave up 0 bases, with 10 bases separating them. This CDR3 has 15 amino acids. The CDR3 spells CASSSTGDSYNEQFF. For the CDR3, the DNA is TGTGCCAGCAGCTCCACGGGGGACTCCTACAATGAGCAGTTCTTC.

The chain has TRBV5-6 and TRBJ2-7; D unresolved. Germline V gene data show CDR1 as SGHDT and CDR2 as YYEEEE. Trimming shortened V by 0 bases and J by 6 bases, and 10 bases separated the two germline ends. The length of the CDR3 is 13 residues. The CDR3 nucleotides read TGTGCCAGCAGCTTGGTGTCTCTCCGCGAGCAGTACTTC. It encodes CASSLVSLREQYF.

This clone has only one observation. The chain couples TRBV4-3 to TRBJ2-1; D perhaps matches TRBD2 (5 bases). Trimming took 2 bases from V and 7 from J, leaving 9 bases between them. The CDR3 runs to 13 residues. The germline V gene has CDR1 LGHNA and CDR2 YSLEER. This CDR3 reads CASSQTRSNEQFF. The CDR3 DNA reads as TGCGCCAGCAGCCAAACTAGAAGTAATGAGCAGTTCTTC.

This clone appeared once. This chain connects TRBV5-6 to TRBJ2-7; D gene ambiguous. V lost 2 bases and J 2 bases, leaving 17 bases between the germline ends. The CDR3 contains 16 residues. Germline loops: CDR1 SGHDT, CDR2 YYEEEE. The CDR3 sequence: CASSLKVRAGAYEQYF. The DNA of the CDR3 is TGTGCCAGCAGCTTAAAGGTTCGGGCAGGAGCCTACGAGCAGTACTTC.

V is TRBV5-4 and J is TRBJ1-4; D gene uncertain. Germline V gene data show CDR1 as SGHNT and CDR2 as YYREEE (reference sequence). The CDR3 runs to 15 residues. Trimming cost V 4 bases and J 8 bases, with 18 bases left between them. CDR3 sequence (DNA): TGTGCCAGCAGCGACTGGACCGGGAGAGGGGAAAAACTGTTTTTT. Its protein is CASSDWTGRGEKLFF.

V usage is TRBV21-1 and J usage is TRBJ2-6. TRBV21-1 is an annotated pseudogene. The CDR3 has 17 residues. As DNA, the CDR3 is TGTGCCAGCAGCTATATCCGGGGCGTATCTGGGGCCAACGTCCTGACTTTC. It codes for CASSYIRGVSGANVLTF.

This chain uses TRBV18 with TRBJ2-3; D may be TRBD2 (6 bases). With 3 bases removed from V and 2 bases from J, the gap between germline ends came to 12 bases. The CDR3 has 15 amino acids. Germline CDR1 KGHSH, CDR2 LQKENI. CDR3 sequence reads: CASSPAGRDTDTQYF. In DNA form, the CDR3 reads TGTGCCAGCTCACCTGCGGGGAGAGACACAGATACGCAGTATTTT.

V gene TRBV29-1 combines with J gene TRBJ2-1; TRBD1 matches at 8 bases. CDR1 and CDR2 from the germline V gene are SQVTM and ANQGSEA. Trimming at V came to 4 bases and at J to 1 base, leaving 6 bases not matched to a gene. The CDR3 consists of 15 residues. The CDR3 loop reads CSVVGQGASYNEQFF. CDR3 bases: TGCAGCGTTGTAGGGCAGGGGGCTTCCTACAATGAGCAGTTCTTC.

A note on this clone: The sample carries other DNA sequences with the same CDR3. The chain recombines TRBV30 with TRBJ2-3; perhaps TRBD1 as D (5 bases). Trimming pared 3 bases from V and 1 base from J, leaving 8 bases between. This CDR3 is built from 13 residues. The germline V gene has CDR1 GTSNPN and CDR2 SVGIG (reference sequence). CDR3 DNA: TGTGCCTGGAGGGGGCGTGGCACAGATACGCAGTATTTT. This codes for CAWRGRGTDTQYF.

The rearrangement joins TRBV2 to TRBJ2-5, with D uncertain. This CDR3 region has 12 residues. Looked up from germline, CDR1 is SNHLY and CDR2 is FYNNEI. The V end lost 6 bases, the J end lost 2 bases, and 7 bases lay between the germline ends. CDR3 amino acids: CASRNMQETQYF. CDR3 bases: TGTGCCAGCAGGAACATGCAAGAGACCCAGTACTTC.

The chain recombines TRBV7-2 with TRBJ2-5, with 9 bases that match TRBD2. Germline values: CDR1 SGHTA, CDR2 FQGNSA. After removal of 5 bases from V and 4 bases from J, the junction contained 11 bases not matched to a gene. The CDR3 has 16 amino acids. Here the CDR3 DNA reads TGTGCCAGCAGCCCGAACGTAGCGGGAGTAGGAGAGACCCAGTACTTC. Translated: CASSPNVAGVGETQYF.

The table lists this clone with a few counts. The gene calls are TRBV2 and TRBJ1-5, with 7 bases aligning to TRBD1. This CDR3 has 14 residues. CDR1 and CDR2 from the germline V gene are SNHLY and FYNNEI. Losses at the gene ends were 9 bases for V and 0 bases for J; bases not matched to a gene: 5. The CDR3 region is CASHDRVSNQPQHF. The DNA of the CDR3 is TGTGCCAGTCACGACAGGGTTAGCAATCAGCCCCAGCATTTT.